This TCR beta chain derives from a study of blood T cell repertoires in COVID-19. The CDR3 length is 18 residues. TCRdb's copy holds only in-frame clones and misses some; the assay was immunoSEQ multiplex PCR. The sample records approximately 210,000 clones, around 87% being singletons. The sequenced sample consisted of PBMCs or T cells enriched from blood (not recorded which). The clonotype originates from a man aged 25-45 years in a cohort exposed to, infected with or recovered from COVID-19 (not recorded which). This rearrangement joins TRBV21-1 to TRBJ2-3; TRBD1, the D gene given by the table, was not confirmed from the DNA. TRBV21-1 is flagged as a pseudogene. The CDR3, as DNA: TGTGCCAGCAGCAAAGCGCTCTCGGACAGGGCGGGCACAGATACGCAGTATTTT. Translated: CASSKALSDRAGTDTQYF.